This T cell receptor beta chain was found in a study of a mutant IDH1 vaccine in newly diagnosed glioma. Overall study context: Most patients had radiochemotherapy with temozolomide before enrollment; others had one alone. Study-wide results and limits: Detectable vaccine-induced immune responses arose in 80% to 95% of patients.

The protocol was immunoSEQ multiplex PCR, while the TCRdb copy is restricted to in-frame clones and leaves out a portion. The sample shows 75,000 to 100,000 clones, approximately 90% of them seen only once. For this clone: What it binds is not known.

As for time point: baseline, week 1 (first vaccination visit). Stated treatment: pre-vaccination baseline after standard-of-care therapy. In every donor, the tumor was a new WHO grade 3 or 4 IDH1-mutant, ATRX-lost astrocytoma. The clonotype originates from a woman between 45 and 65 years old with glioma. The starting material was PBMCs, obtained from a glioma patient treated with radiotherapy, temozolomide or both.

The CDR3 sequence: CAWRYPGTNSEKLFF. For the CDR3, the DNA is TGTGCCTGGAGGTACCCCGGGACAAATAGCGAAAAACTGTTTTTT. The V and J genes are TRBV30 and TRBJ1-4; D is perhaps TRBD1 (6 bases). Per the germline V gene, CDR1 is GTSNPN and CDR2 is SVGIG (reference sequence). This CDR3 spans 15 amino acids. The V end lost 3 bases, the J end lost 8 bases, and 19 bases lay between the germline ends.